The 4 T cell receptor beta chains in this list originate from one sample, sequenced in a study of blood T cell repertoires in COVID-19. Clones were sequenced by immunoSEQ multiplex PCR, and TCRdb holds only the in-frame ones, with some missing. The sample contains roughly 200,000 clones, around four fifths of which appear only once. The sample was peripheral blood. These receptor sequences come from a woman over 75 with active or convalescent COVID-19.

The chain carries TRBV9 and TRBJ2-5, with D tentatively TRBD1 (5 bases). V was trimmed by 0 bases and J by 5 bases, leaving 14 bases between them. CDR3 size: 15 residues. Germline CDR1 and CDR2: SGDLS and YYNGEE. The chain's CDR3 is CASSVGAGPVETQYF. The CDR3 nucleotides read TGTGCCAGCAGCGTAGGTGCAGGGCCGGTGGAGACCCAGTACTTC.

The chain has TRBV5-6 and TRBJ2-3; D is unclear. There are 14 residues in the CDR3. Germline CDR1 and CDR2: SGHDT and YYEEEE. V dropped 3 bases and J dropped 1 base, with 9 bases sitting between them. As DNA, the CDR3 is TGTGCCAGCAGCTGGCAGCAGGGCACAGATACGCAGTATTTT. It specifies CASSWQQGTDTQYF. The complete variable domain, with remaining parts taken from reference TRBV5-6 and TRBJ2-3, reads DAGVTQSPTHLIKTRGQQVTLRCSPKSGHDTVSWYQQALGQGPQFIFQYYEEEERQRGNFPDRFSGHQFPNYSSELNVNALLLGDSALYLCASSWQQGTDTQYFGPGTRLTVL.

The chain links TRBV28 to TRBJ2-7; TRBD1 is a possible D gene (6 bases). CDR1 is MDHEN and CDR2 is SYDVKM in the germline V gene. V was shortened by 4 bases and J by 0 bases, with 13 bases between the two germline ends. This CDR3 contains 15 residues. DNA of the CDR3: TGTGCCAGCAGTTCTCCAGGGGAATACTCCTACGAGCAGTACTTC. Amino acid sequence: CASSSPGEYSYEQYF.

The rearrangement uses TRBV19 and TRBJ1-5; D is unresolved. Looked up from germline, CDR1 is LNHDA and CDR2 is SQIVND (reference sequence). The CDR3 length is 14 residues. V was trimmed by 5 bases and J by 7 bases, leaving 15 bases between them. The CDR3 reads CASSRAPIVQPQHF. The DNA for the CDR3 is TGTGCCAGTAGTCGAGCCCCGATTGTCCAGCCCCAGCATTTT.